This T cell receptor (beta chain) was retrieved from a study of blood T cell repertoires in COVID-19. Overall study context: Samples of COVID-19 (acute and convalescent) were obtained from the United States, Italy and Spain. Sources were T cells, B-cell-depleted T cells, or PBMCs; the material itself was cDNA or gDNA.

In the original workflow: Quantification of nucleated cells was approximated via reference gene primer amplification. The protocol was immunoSEQ multiplex PCR, while the TCRdb copy is restricted to in-frame clones and leaves out a portion. Clone size and V and J calls were adopted from that table, with D and trimming inferred from the DNA. Of over 100,000 clones detected, about four fifths appear once; the ten largest clones hold 3% to 4%. Germline values: CDR1 SNHLY, CDR2 FYNNEI. CDR3 length equals 14 residues. The germline V and J ends were trimmed by 8 bases and 0 bases, with 14 bases remaining between them.

This chain joins TRBV2 and TRBJ2-7; tentatively, D is TRBD1 (6 bases). This TCR was sampled from an elderly woman with active or convalescent COVID-19. The sample was peripheral blood. The CDR3 coding sequence is TGTGCCAGCCTCCAGGGGTCAAGCTCCTACGAGCAGTACTTC. Amino acid sequence: CASLQGSSSYEQYF.